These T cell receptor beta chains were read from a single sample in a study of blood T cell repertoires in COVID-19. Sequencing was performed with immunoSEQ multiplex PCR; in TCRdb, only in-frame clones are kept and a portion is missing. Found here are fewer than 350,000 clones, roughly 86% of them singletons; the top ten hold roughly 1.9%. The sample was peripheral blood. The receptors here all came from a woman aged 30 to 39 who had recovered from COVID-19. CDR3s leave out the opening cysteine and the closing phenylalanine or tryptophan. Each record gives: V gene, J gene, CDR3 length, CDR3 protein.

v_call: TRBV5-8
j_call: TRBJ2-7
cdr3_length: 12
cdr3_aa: ASSWWGGSYEQY

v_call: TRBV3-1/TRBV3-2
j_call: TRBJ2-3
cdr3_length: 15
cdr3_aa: ASRKSTSGRDTDTQY

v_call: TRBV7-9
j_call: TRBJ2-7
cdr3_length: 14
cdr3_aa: ASSHPGGGVTYEQY

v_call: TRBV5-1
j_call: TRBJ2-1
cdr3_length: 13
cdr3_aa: ASSVPTPGANEQF

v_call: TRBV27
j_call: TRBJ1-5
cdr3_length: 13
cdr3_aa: ASSLSLGAGQPQH

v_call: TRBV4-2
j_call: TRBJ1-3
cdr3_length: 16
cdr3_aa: ASSQEAGRVLSGNTIY

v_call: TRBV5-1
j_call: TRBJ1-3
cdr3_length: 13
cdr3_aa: ASSFGPGNGNTIY

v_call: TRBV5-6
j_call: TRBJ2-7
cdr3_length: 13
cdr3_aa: ASSLGLGGSYEQY

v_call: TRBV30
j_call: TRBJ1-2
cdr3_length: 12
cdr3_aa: AWSVLGREGGYT

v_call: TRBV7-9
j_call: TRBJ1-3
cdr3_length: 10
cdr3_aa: ASSLVENTIY

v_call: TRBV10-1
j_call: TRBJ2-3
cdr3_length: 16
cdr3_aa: ANETFKPGLALEDTQY

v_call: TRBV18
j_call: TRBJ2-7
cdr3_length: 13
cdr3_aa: ASSPGLANSYEQY

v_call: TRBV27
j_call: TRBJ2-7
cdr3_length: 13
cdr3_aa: ASTHSGSPSYEQY

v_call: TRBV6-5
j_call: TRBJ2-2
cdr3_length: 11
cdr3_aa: ATRRGRTGELF

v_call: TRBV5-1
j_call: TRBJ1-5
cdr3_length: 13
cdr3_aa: ASSLMTVSAQPQH